This TCR beta chain was found in a study of T cell responses to AZD1222 COVID-19 vaccine. V trimming: 0 bases; J trimming: 11 bases; junction bases outside the gene matches: 8. CDR3 length: 14 amino acids. Germline CDR1 and CDR2: SGHRS and YFSETQ. TCRdb's table, derived via immunoSEQ multiplex PCR, lists solely in-frame clones and lacks some. The sample contains about 150,000 clones, 90% to 95% of which appear only once. This chain links TRBV5-1 with TRBJ2-5; 9 bases align to TRBD1. Sequencing was performed on peripheral blood, taken 28 days after the second AZD1222 dose. The sequence was obtained from an adult who received the AZD1222 COVID-19 vaccine. This CDR3 is CASSLAQGAGEQYF. CDR3 DNA sequence: TGCGCCAGCAGCTTGGCACAGGGGGCGGGAGAGCAGTACTTC.